The source of this TCR beta chain is a study of T cell clones after liver transplantation. Study-wide background: Immunosuppression withdrawal was tried within 2 years after liver transplantation in this trial. Blood was drawn pre-transplant, before withdrawal, and after full or failed withdrawal. Notes on the study in general: In a couple of subjects, few donor cells limited the measurable donor-reactive repertoire.

After removal of 5 bases from V and 7 bases from J, the junction contained 11 bases not matched to a gene. The CDR3 is made up of 16 amino acids. In germline, CDR1 is MGHDK, CDR2 SYGVNS. Clones were read by immunoSEQ multiplex PCR, and TCRdb kept only the in-frame ones, dropping some. Here the sample spans 95,000 to 110,000 clones, 75% to 85% being singletons. As concerns this clone: The antigen is unknown.

Sequences were derived from CD4+ T cells from blood, sampled before liver transplant. The sequence came from a human donor who received a liver transplant. This chain connects TRBV25-1 to TRBJ1-2; 12 positions agree with TRBD1. The CDR3 nucleotides are TGTGCCAGCAGTTGGCAGGGGGGGACAGGGGGCTCTGGCTACACCTTC. The encoded protein is CASSWQGGTGGSGYTF.